This T cell receptor beta chain was profiled in a study of TIL therapy for anti-PD-1-resistant metastatic lung cancer. The immunoSEQ assay was v3. Here immunoSEQ multiplex PCR was the method, and the copy in TCRdb shows in-frame clones only, minus some. Seen here are about 59,000 clones, roughly 77% observed once, and the top ten hold 2.9%. V dropped 2 bases and J dropped 5; count of bases not matched to a gene: 9. The CDR3 length is 16 residues. CDR1 is SGHTA, CDR2 FQGNSA, per germline. Time point in this sample: pre-treatment sample, taken before nivolumab and TIL therapy. The receptor was derived from a person aged 25 to 79 with non-small cell lung cancer. This material consisted of blood, taken at baseline. The chain employs TRBV7-2 and TRBJ2-7, with 10 bases aligning to TRBD2. The CDR3 bases are TGTGCCAGCAGCTTAAGGCTAGCGGGAGTCGGAAACGAGCAGTACTTC. Translation: CASSLRLAGVGNEQYF.